These T cell receptor beta chains were read from a single sample in a study of blood T cell dynamics during melanoma immunotherapy. Sequencing used immunoSEQ multiplex PCR; TCRdb keeps in-frame clones, though not all of them. The data contain 15,000 or so clones, around 88% of them singletons. Sequenced material: blood, taken from a patient treated with checkpoint blockade. These receptor sequences come from a human donor with melanoma. The CDR3 runs from the conserved cysteine through the conserved F or W. A D gene is named only where the DNA matches it firmly. Size is omitted from some rows. Given values are once, few, many or a class for expanded clones.

CDR3 | DNA | size | V | D | J
CASRSALGWGDTQYF | TGTGCCAGCAGATCCGCCCTAGGGTGGGGAGATACGCAGTATTTT | - | TRBV6-5 | - | TRBJ2-3
CSARATTEAFF | TGCAGTGCTAGAGCCACCACTGAAGCTTTCTTT | - | TRBV20-1 | - | TRBJ1-1
CASSVQGAGNTGELFF | TGTGCCAGCAGTGTGCAGGGGGCAGGGAACACCGGGGAGCTGTTTTTT | - | TRBV2 | TRBD1 | TRBJ2-2
CASSPLPLMGGGYNEQFF | TGCGCCAGCAGCCCCCTCCCACTCATGGGGGGAGGGTACAATGAGCAGTTCTTC | - | TRBV4-1 | TRBD2 | TRBJ2-1
CASSPRPGGNEKLFF | TGTGCCAGCTCACCACGGCCCGGGGGGAATGAAAAACTGTTTTTT | - | TRBV18 | - | TRBJ1-4
CASSPNSGVTYEQYF | TGTGCCAGCAGCCCCAATAGCGGGGTCACCTACGAGCAGTACTTC | - | TRBV9 | TRBD2 | TRBJ2-7
CASSPAVLSTDTQYF | TGTGCCAGCAGTCCCGCAGTGCTGAGCACAGATACGCAGTATTTT | - | TRBV28 | - | TRBJ2-3
CASSLVEGVTDTQYF | TGTGCCAGCAGTTTAGTGGAGGGGGTCACAGATACGCAGTATTTT | - | TRBV28 | - | TRBJ2-3
CASSGRQGRRGYTF | TGTGCCAGCAGTGGCAGACAGGGGCGACGTGGCTACACCTTC | - | TRBV6-5 | TRBD1 | TRBJ1-2
CASKKTGLRFEKLFF | TGTGCCAGCAAAAAAACAGGGTTAAGATTTGAAAAACTGTTTTTT | - | TRBV27 | - | TRBJ1-4
CASSTQPDKRRFF | TGTGCCAGCAGCACTCAGCCGGACAAGAGGCGGTTCTTC | - | TRBV7-2 | - | TRBJ2-1
CASSLSGFNQPQHF | TGTGCCAGCAGTTTATCGGGGTTCAATCAGCCCCAGCATTTT | few | TRBV28 | - | TRBJ1-5
CASNSGRDPNNEQFF | TGTGCCAGTAATAGCGGGAGAGACCCTAACAATGAGCAGTTCTTC | once | TRBV19 | TRBD2 | TRBJ2-1
CASTYRVKDYGYTF | TGTGCCAGTACCTACAGGGTTAAGGACTATGGCTACACCTTC | - | TRBV19 | - | TRBJ1-2
CASSSNRGTGELFF | TGTGCCAGCAGTTCGAACAGGGGCACCGGGGAGCTGTTTTTT | once | TRBV28 | TRBD1 | TRBJ2-2
CAIRDPMNTEAFF | TGTGCCATCAGAGACCCCATGAACACTGAAGCTTTCTTT | - | TRBV10-3 | - | TRBJ1-1
CASSVLRPNTEAFF | TGTGCCAGCAGTGTTTTAAGGCCGAACACTGAAGCTTTCTTT | once | TRBV2 | - | TRBJ1-1
CASSHEGQLGAFF | TGTGCCAGTAGTCATGAGGGACAGCTTGGAGCTTTCTTT | - | TRBV19 | TRBD1 | TRBJ1-1
CAWSVKQRKDTQYF | TGTGCCTGGAGTGTAAAGCAGCGAAAAGATACGCAGTATTTT | - | TRBV30 | - | TRBJ2-3
CASSPRWDLRGSKETQYF | TGTGCCAGCAGCCCCCGTTGGGATCTCAGGGGGTCTAAAGAGACCCAGTACTTC | - | TRBV7-9 | TRBD1 | TRBJ2-5
CASSGDSSYGYTF | TGTGCCAGCAGCGGGGACTCTTCGTATGGCTACACCTTC | few | TRBV5-4 | - | TRBJ1-2
CASSFGGGQVNIQYF | TGTGCCAGCAGTTTCGGCGGGGGCCAGGTAAACATTCAGTACTTC | - | TRBV28 | - | TRBJ2-4
CASSSRPTSDEQFF | TGTGCCAGCAGCTCGCGCCCGACTAGCGATGAGCAGTTCTTC | - | TRBV11-3 | TRBD2 | TRBJ2-1
CASSPRLGGEQEQFF | TGTGCCAGCTCACCACGACTGGGCGGTGAACAGGAGCAGTTCTTC | - | TRBV18 | - | TRBJ2-1
CASTQGTSNTEAFF | TGCGCCAGCACCCAAGGGACATCGAACACTGAAGCTTTCTTT | - | TRBV10-2 | - | TRBJ1-1
CASSLGQKETQYF | TGTGCCAGCTCGCTCGGACAGAAAGAGACCCAGTACTTC | - | TRBV18 | - | TRBJ2-5
CSVEVSGQETQYF | TGCAGCGTTGAAGTATCCGGCCAAGAGACCCAGTACTTC | - | TRBV29-1 | - | TRBJ2-5
CASSLGAGSDTEAFF | TGTGCCAGCAGCTTAGGAGCGGGGAGCGACACTGAAGCTTTCTTT | - | TRBV7-9 | - | TRBJ1-1
CASSPRGTGYTF | TGCGCCAGCAGCCCGAGAGGGACAGGCTACACCTTC | few | TRBV5-1 | - | TRBJ1-2
CASSQTGGTNEKLFF | TGTGCCAGCAGCCAAACAGGGGGAACTAATGAAAAACTGTTTTTT | - | TRBV28 | TRBD1 | TRBJ1-4
CASSEQGDSGKLFF | TGCGCCAGCAGTGAGCAGGGCGACTCGGGGAAACTGTTTTTT | - | TRBV10-2 | - | TRBJ1-4
CASSVGTGRSTGELFF | TGTGCCAGCAGCGTAGGGACAGGGCGAAGCACCGGGGAGCTGTTTTTT | - | TRBV9 | TRBD1 | TRBJ2-2
CASTSSFYGYTF | TGTGCCAGCACCAGCTCCTTCTATGGCTACACCTTC | - | TRBV28 | - | TRBJ1-2
CASSFRGRVSGRAVDEQFF | TGCGCCAGCAGCTTCCGGGGGCGTGTTAGCGGGAGGGCCGTGGATGAGCAGTTCTTC | - | TRBV5-1 | TRBD2 | TRBJ2-1
CAWSRGIDQPQHF | TGTGCCTGGAGTCGGGGGATCGATCAGCCCCAGCATTTT | - | TRBV30 | - | TRBJ1-5
CASSSQRGGELFF | TGTGCCAGCAGCTCCCAAAGGGGTGGGGAGCTGTTTTTT | - | TRBV7-3 | - | TRBJ2-2
CASSLDPSYEQYF | TGCGCCAGCAGCTTGGATCCCTCCTACGAGCAGTACTTC | - | TRBV5-1 | - | TRBJ2-7
CASSPVRAGGYTF | TGTGCCAGCTCACCGGTCAGGGCGGGAGGCTACACCTTC | - | TRBV18 | - | TRBJ1-2
CASSPRWLAGADTQYF | TGTGCCAGCAGCCCCCGGTGGTTGGCGGGAGCAGATACGCAGTATTTT | - | TRBV5-4 | TRBD2 | TRBJ2-3
CASKRGQGSYGYTF | TGTGCCAGCAAGAGGGGACAGGGCTCCTATGGCTACACCTTC | - | TRBV2 | TRBD1 | TRBJ1-2
CASSLVASNTGELFF | TGTGCCAGCAGCTTAGTAGCGTCGAACACCGGGGAGCTGTTTTTT | - | TRBV7-2 | - | TRBJ2-2
CARFLQTYEQYF | TGTGCCAGATTTCTGCAAACCTACGAGCAGTACTTC | - | TRBV5-3 | - | TRBJ2-7
CASSSNRGPMNTEAFF | TGTGCCAGCAGCTCAAACAGGGGCCCCATGAACACTGAAGCTTTCTTT | - | TRBV7-8 | TRBD1 | TRBJ1-1
CASSQPQTPEKLFF | TGCGCCAGCAGCCAACCTCAGACCCCCGAAAAACTGTTTTTT | - | TRBV4-1 | - | TRBJ1-4
CASSSPGTAQEQYF | TGTGCCAGCAGTTCCCCCGGGACAGCTCAAGAGCAGTACTTC | - | TRBV27 | TRBD1 | TRBJ2-7
CASSEGQTSNEKLFF | TGTGCCAGTTCAGAGGGGCAGACTTCTAATGAAAAACTGTTTTTT | - | TRBV19 | - | TRBJ1-4
CASSTGQSYGNTIYF | TGTGCCAGTAGTACTGGGCAGAGCTACGGAAACACCATATATTTT | - | TRBV19 | - | TRBJ1-3
CASSLPRLAGEVDTQYF | TGTGCCAGCAGTTTACCCCGACTAGCGGGAGAGGTAGATACGCAGTATTTT | once | TRBV28 | TRBD2 | TRBJ2-3